The next 5 T cell receptor beta chains were all read from a single sample in a study of blood T cell repertoires in COVID-19. This table comes from immunoSEQ multiplex PCR, and its TCRdb copy is limited to in-frame clones, with some not included. The sample has about 170,000 clones; about nine tenths are singletons. The source material was PBMCs or T cells enriched from blood (not recorded which). These receptors were taken from a young woman who had recovered from COVID-19.

V gene TRBV11-1 combines with J gene TRBJ1-1; TRBD1 agrees at 7 bases. This CDR3 comprises 15 residues. The ends lost 5 bases at V and 1 base at J; junction bases unmatched: 7. The germline V gene encodes CDR1 SGHAT and CDR2 FQDESV (reference sequence). The CDR3 here is CASSVFTGENTEAFF. The CDR3 DNA is TGTGCCAGCAGCGTCTTTACAGGGGAGAACACTGAAGCTTTCTTT.

V gene TRBV18 combines with J gene TRBJ2-2, with 9 bases that match TRBD2. The CDR3 is 14 residues long. The V gene's germline CDR1 is KGHSH and CDR2 LQKENI. The V gene end was trimmed by 6 bases and the J gene end by 8 bases; junction bases not matched to a gene: 7. The CDR3 region has the DNA TGTGCCAGCTCCGGTCTAGCGGGATCTGGGGAGCTGTTTTTT. Translated: CASSGLAGSGELFF.

This chain uses TRBV3-1 (or the pseudogene TRBV3-2) with TRBJ2-5, with 7 nucleotides matching TRBD2. CDR3 length: 16 residues. V dropped 2 bases and J dropped 1; count of bases not matched to a gene: 7. CDR1 LGHDT and CDR2 YNNKEL come from the germline V gene (reference sequence). CDR3 DNA sequence: TGTGCCAGCAGCCAACCCCAGGGAGGGCCCCAAGAGACCCAGTACTTC. Protein: CASSQPQGGPQETQYF.

This chain uses TRBV11-2 with TRBJ2-7; a possible D gene is TRBD1 (6 bases). V was pared by 2 bases and J by 3 bases, with 11 bases between. This CDR3 is 14 amino acids long. The germline V gene has CDR1 SGHAT and CDR2 FQNNGV. The DNA of the CDR3 is TGTGCCAGCAGCTTAAGGGGGTCGAACTACGAGCAGTACTTC. It is translated as CASSLRGSNYEQYF.

This clone was detected once. The rearrangement uses TRBV19 and TRBJ1-3; D unclear. CDR3 length: 15 residues. Trimming took 10 bases from V and 0 from J, leaving 16 bases between them. CDR1 and CDR2 (germline): LNHDA, SQIVND (reference sequence). CDR3 coding DNA: TGTGCCACCTCCCCGTGGTTTAGCTCTGGAAACACCATATATTTT. It yields the protein CATSPWFSSGNTIYF.